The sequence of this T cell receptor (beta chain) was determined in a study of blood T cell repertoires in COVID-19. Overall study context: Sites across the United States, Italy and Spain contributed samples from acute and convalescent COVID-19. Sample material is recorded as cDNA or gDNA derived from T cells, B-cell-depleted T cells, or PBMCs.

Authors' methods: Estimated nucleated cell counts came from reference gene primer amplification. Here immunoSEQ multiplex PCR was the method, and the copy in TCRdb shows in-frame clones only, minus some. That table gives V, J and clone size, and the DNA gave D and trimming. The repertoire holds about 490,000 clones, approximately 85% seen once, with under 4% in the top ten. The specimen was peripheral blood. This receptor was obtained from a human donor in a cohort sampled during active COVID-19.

CDR3 loop: CASSLNGRARITGELFF. The CDR3, as DNA: TGTGCCAGCAGCTTAAACGGGAGGGCCAGGATAACCGGGGAGCTGTTTTTT. The chain uses TRBV11-3 and TRBJ2-2, with 8 bases that match TRBD2. Trimming took 2 bases from V and 5 from J; bases not matched to a gene: 10. Germline assignment: CDR1 SGHNT and CDR2 YENEEA. This CDR3 is built from 17 residues.